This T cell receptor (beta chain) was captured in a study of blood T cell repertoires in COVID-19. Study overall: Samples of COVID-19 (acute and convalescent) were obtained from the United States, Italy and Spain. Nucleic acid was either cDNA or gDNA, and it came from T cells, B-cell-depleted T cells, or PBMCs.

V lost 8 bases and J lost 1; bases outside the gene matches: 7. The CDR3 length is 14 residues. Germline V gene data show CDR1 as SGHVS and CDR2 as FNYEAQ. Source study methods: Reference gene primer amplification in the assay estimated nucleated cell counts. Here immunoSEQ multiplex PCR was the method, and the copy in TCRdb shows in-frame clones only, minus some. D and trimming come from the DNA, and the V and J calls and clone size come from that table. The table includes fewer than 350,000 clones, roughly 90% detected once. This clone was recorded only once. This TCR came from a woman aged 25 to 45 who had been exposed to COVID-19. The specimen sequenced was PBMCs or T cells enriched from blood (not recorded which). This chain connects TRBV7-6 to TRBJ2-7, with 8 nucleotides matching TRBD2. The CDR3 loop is CASGGVAGSYEQYF. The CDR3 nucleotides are TGTGCCAGCGGGGGGGTAGCGGGATCCTACGAGCAGTACTTC.